The clone carrying this TCR beta chain was found a few times. The record originates from a study of blood T cell repertoires in COVID-19. Looking at the study overall: Both acute and convalescent COVID-19 samples were obtained from the United States, Italy and Spain. PBMCs, B-cell-depleted T cells, or T cells provided the cDNA or gDNA that made up the material.

Original handling: Amplifying reference gene primers gave estimates of nucleated cell counts. The method was immunoSEQ multiplex PCR; TCRdb's version includes in-frame clones alone and lacks a portion of them. V and J calls and clone size come straight from that table; D and trimming were deduced from the DNA. The data show approximately 130,000 clones, with roughly 79% seen just once and 10% to 11% held by the top ten. There are 15 residues in the CDR3. The germline V gene encodes CDR1 MNHEY and CDR2 SMNVEV (reference sequence). The V and J ends lost 10 bases and 0 bases respectively, with 17 bases between them.

Sequencing was performed on peripheral blood. This rearrangement joins TRBV27 to TRBJ2-3; D is possibly TRBD2 (6 bases). This clonotype was sampled from a human donor in a cohort sampled during active COVID-19. The CDR3 loop reads CATSVGGGSTDTQYF. In DNA form, the CDR3 reads TGTGCCACCTCGGTCGGGGGAGGAAGCACAGATACGCAGTATTTT.